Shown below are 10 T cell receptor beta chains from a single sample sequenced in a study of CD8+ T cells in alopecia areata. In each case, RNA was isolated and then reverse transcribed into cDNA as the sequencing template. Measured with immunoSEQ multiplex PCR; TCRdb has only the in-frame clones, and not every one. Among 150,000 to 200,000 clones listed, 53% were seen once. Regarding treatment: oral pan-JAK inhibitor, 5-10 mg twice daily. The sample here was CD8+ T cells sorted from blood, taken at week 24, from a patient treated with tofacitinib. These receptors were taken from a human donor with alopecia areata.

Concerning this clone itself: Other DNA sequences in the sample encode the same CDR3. The CDR3 sequence is CASSQDREGSYEQYF. The DNA of the CDR3 is TGCGCCAGCAGCCAAGATCGGGAGGGATCCTACGAGCAGTACTTC. This sequence joins TRBV4-3 and TRBJ2-7, with 8 bases fitting TRBD2. This CDR3 has 15 amino acids. The germline gives CDR1 LGHNA, CDR2 YSLEER. V was pared by 0 bases and J by 1 base, with 2 bases of the junction left unmatched.

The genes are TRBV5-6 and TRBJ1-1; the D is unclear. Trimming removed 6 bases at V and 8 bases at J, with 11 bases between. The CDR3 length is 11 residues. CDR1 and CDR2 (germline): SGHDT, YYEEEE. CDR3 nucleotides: TGTGCCAGCACCTCGGGAGTCGAAGCTTTCTTT. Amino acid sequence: CASTSGVEAFF.

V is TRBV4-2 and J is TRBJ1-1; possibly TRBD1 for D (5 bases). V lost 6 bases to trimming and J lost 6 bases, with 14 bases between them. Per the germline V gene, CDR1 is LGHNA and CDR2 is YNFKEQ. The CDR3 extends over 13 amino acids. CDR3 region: CASRTEISSEAFF. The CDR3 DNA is TGTGCCAGCAGGACAGAAATTAGCTCTGAAGCTTTCTTT.

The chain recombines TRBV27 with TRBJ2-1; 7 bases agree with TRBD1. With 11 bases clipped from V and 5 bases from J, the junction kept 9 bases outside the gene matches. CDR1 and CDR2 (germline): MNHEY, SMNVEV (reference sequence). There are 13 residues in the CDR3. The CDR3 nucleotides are TGTGCCGCAGGACGGGACAGCGACAATGAGCAGTTCTTC. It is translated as CAAGRDSDNEQFF.

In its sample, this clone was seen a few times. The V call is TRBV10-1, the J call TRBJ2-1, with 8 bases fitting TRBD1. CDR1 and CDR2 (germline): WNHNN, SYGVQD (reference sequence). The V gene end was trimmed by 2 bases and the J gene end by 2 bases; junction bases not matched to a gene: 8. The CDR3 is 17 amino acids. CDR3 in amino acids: CASSEIPGDRTYNEQFF. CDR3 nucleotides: TGCGCCAGCAGTGAGATTCCAGGGGACAGGACCTACAATGAGCAGTTCTTC.

CDR3 region: CASKSGGNQPQHF. The DNA for the CDR3 is TGTGCCAGCAAATCGGGGGGCAATCAGCCCCAGCATTTT. The chain recombines TRBV2 with TRBJ1-5, with TRBD1 as a possible D gene (5 bases). V gave up 7 bases and J gave up 2 bases, with 9 bases separating them. CDR3 length equals 13 residues. Germline loops: CDR1 SNHLY, CDR2 FYNNEI. The entire variable domain, with the rest obtained from reference TRBV2 and TRBJ1-5, is as follows: EPEVTQTPSHQVTQMGQEVILRCVPISNHLYFYWYRQILGQKVEFLVSFYNNEISEKSEIFDDQFSVERPDGSNFTLKIRSTKLEDSAMYFCASKSGGNQPQHFGDGTRLSIL.

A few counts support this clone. The CDR3, as DNA: TGTGCCAGCAGCTTGGGTACAGGGGCTCAGCCCCAGCATTTT. Its protein is CASSLGTGAQPQHF. The J gene is TRBJ1-5, the V gene TRBV5-6; 7 nucleotides align to TRBD1. V shed 0 bases and J 6 bases; nucleotides not matched to a gene: 3. CDR1 is SGHDT, CDR2 YYEEEE, per germline. The CDR3 runs 14 residues.

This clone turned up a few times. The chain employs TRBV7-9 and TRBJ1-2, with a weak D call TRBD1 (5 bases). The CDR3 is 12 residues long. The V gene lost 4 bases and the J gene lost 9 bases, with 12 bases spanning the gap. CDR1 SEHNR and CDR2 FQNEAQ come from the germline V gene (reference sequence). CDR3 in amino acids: CASSSLEGRYTF. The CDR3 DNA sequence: TGTGCCAGCAGCTCCCTGGAGGGACGCTACACCTTC.

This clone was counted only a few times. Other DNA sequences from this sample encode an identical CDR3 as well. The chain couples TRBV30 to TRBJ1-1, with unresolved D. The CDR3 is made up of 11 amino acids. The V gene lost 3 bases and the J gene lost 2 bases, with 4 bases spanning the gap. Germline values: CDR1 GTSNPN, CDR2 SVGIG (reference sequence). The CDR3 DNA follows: TGTGCCTGGAGCAAAAACACTGAAGCTTTCTTT. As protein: CAWSKNTEAFF.

CDR3 DNA sequence: TGTGCCAGCAGCCAAGATTTGGCCCACGGGGGAACCGGGGAGCTGTTTTTT. This encodes CASSQDLAHGGTGELFF. The rearrangement uses TRBV14 and TRBJ2-2, with TRBD2 as a possible D gene (6 bases). The germline V gene has CDR1 SGHDN and CDR2 FVKESK. Trimming pared 0 bases from V and 5 bases from J, leaving 16 bases between. The CDR3 has 17 amino acids.